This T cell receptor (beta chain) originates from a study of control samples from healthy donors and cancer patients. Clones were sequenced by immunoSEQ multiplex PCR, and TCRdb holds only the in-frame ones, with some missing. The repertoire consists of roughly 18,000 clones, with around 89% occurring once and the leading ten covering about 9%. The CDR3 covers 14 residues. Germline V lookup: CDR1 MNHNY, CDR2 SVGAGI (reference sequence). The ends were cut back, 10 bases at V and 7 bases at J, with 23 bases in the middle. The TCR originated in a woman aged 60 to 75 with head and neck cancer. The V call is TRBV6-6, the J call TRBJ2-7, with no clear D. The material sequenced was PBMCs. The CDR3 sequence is CATRRTGAPWEQYF. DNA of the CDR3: TGTGCCACTCGTCGGACCGGTGCCCCTTGGGAGCAGTACTTC.